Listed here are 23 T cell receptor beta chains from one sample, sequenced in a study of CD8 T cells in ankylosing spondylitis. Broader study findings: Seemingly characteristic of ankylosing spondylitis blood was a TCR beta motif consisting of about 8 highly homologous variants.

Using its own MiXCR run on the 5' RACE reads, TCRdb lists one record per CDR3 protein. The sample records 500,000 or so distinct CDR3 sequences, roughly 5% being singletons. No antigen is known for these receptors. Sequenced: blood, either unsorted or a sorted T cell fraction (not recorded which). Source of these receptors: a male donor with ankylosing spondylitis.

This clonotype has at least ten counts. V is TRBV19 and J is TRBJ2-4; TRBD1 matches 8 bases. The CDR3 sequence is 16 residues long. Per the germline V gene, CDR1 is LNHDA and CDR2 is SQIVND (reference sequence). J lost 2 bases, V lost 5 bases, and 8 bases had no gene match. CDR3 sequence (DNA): TGTGCCAGTAGTGGCCGGGGACAGGTAACCAAAAACATTCAGTACTTC. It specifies CASSGRGQVTKNIQYF.

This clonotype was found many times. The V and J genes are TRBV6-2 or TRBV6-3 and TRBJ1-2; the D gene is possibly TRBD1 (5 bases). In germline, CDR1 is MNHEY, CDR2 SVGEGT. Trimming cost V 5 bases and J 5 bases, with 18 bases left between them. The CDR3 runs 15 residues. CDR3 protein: CASSNSRELLYGYTF. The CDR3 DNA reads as TGTGCCAGCAGTAACAGCAGGGAGCTTCTTTATGGCTACACCTTC.

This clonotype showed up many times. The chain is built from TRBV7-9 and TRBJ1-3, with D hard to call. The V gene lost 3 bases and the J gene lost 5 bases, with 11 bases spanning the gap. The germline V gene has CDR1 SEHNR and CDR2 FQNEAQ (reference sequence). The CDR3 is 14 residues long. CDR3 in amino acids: CASSLGRGRNTIYF. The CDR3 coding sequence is TGTGCCAGCAGCTTGGGTCGCGGAAGAAACACCATATATTTT.

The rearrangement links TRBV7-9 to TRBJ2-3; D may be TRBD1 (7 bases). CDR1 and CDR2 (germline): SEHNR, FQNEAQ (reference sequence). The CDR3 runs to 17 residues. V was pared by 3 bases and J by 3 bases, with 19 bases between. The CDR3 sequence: CASSFSRGRGATDTQYF. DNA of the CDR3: TGTGCCAGCAGCTTTTCCCGCGGCAGGGGGGCTACAGATACGCAGTATTTT.

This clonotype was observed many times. The DNA for the CDR3 is TGTGCTAGTGGTTTGGAAGCAGGTCCCACCTACAATGAGCAGTTCTTC. It translates to CASGLEAGPTYNEQFF. The gene calls are TRBV12-5 and TRBJ2-1; no definite D call. The CDR3 is 16 residues long. The V end lost 1 base, the J end lost 2 bases, and 12 bases lay between the germline ends. Looked up from germline, CDR1 is LGHNT and CDR2 is FRNRAP.

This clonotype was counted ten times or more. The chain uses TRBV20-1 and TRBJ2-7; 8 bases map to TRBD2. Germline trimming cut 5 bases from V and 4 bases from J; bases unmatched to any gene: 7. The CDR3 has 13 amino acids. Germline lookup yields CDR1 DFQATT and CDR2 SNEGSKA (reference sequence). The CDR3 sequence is CSAFSGRLYEQYF. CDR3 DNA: TGCAGTGCTTTCAGCGGGAGACTTTACGAGCAGTACTTC.

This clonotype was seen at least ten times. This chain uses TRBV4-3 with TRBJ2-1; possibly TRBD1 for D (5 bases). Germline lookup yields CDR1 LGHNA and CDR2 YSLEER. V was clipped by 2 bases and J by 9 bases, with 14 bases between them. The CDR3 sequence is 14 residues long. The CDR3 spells CASSQHRPPSEQFF. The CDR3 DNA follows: TGCGCCAGCAGCCAACACAGGCCTCCCAGTGAGCAGTTCTTC.

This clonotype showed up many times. The CDR3 protein is CASSLGARVGDTGELFF. DNA of the CDR3: TGCGCCAGCAGCTTGGGAGCCCGTGTCGGGGACACCGGGGAGCTGTTTTTT. This rearrangement joins TRBV5-1 to TRBJ2-2; D possibly corresponds to TRBD2 (5 bases). The V and J ends lost 0 bases and 3 bases respectively, with 15 bases between them. CDR1 is SGHRS and CDR2 is YFSETQ in the germline V gene. The CDR3 length is 17 residues.

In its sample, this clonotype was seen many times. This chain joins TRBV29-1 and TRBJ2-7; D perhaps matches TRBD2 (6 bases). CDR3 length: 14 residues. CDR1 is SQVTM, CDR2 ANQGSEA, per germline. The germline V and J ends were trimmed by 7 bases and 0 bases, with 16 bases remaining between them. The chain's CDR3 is CSATGLKSSYEQYF. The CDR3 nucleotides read TGCAGCGCTACGGGACTGAAGAGCTCCTACGAGCAGTACTTC.

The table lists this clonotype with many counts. This chain's CDR3 is CASSLGRGYNEQFF. DNA of the CDR3: TGTGCCAGCAGCTTAGGGCGGGGATACAATGAGCAGTTCTTC. The chain combines TRBV7-2 with TRBJ2-1, with D possibly matching TRBD2 (6 bases). The V gene's germline CDR1 is SGHTA and CDR2 FQGNSA. This CDR3 comprises 14 residues. Trimming removed 1 base at V and 4 bases at J, with 8 bases between.

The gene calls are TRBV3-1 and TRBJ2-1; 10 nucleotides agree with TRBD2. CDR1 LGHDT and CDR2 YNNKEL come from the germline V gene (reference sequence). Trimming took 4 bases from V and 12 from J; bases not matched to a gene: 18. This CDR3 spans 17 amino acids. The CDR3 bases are TGTGCCAGCAGCCCGTACCGGGAGACTAGCGGGCACAGGGTGCAGTTCTTC. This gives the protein CASSPYRETSGHRVQFF.

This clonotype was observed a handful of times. The CDR3 reads CASSWPGQFDEAFF. The CDR3, as DNA: TGTGCCAGCAGCTGGCCGGGACAGTTTGATGAAGCTTTCTTT. The chain has TRBV7-9 and TRBJ1-1; 7 bases are shared with TRBD1. CDR1 and CDR2 (germline): SEHNR, FQNEAQ (reference sequence). CDR3 length: 14 amino acids. J gave up 7 bases and V 4 bases, and 9 bases lay outside the gene matches.

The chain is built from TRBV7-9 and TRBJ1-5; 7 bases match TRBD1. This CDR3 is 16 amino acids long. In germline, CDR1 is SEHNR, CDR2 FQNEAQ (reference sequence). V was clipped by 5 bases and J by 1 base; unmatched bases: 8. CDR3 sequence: CASSRIDRESNQPQHF. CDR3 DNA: TGTGCCAGCAGCCGTATCGACAGGGAAAGCAATCAGCCCCAGCATTTT.

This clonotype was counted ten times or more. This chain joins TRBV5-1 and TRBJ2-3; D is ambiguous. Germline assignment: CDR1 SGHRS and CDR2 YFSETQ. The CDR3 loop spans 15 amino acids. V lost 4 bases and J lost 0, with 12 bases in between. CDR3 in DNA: TGCGCCAGCAGCATTACTCCGCTCAGCACAGATACGCAGTATTTT. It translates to CASSITPLSTDTQYF.

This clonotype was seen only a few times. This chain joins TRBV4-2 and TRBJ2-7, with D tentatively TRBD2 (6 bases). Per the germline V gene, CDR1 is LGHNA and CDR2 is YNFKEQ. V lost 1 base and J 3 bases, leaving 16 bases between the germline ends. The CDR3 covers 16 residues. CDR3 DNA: TGTGCCAGCAGCCAAGTGACCGGGAGTACCAACTACGAGCAGTACTTC. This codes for CASSQVTGSTNYEQYF.

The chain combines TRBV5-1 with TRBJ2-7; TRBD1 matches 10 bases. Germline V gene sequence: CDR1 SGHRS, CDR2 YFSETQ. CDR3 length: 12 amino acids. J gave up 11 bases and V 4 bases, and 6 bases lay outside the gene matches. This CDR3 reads CASSADRGQEYF. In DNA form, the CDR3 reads TGCGCCAGCAGCGCAGACAGGGGGCAGGAGTACTTC.

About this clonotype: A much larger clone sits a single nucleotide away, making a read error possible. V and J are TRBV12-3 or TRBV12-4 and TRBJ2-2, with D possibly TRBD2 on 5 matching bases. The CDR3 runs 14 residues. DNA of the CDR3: TGTGCCAGCAGCCAAAACACGGTCACCGGGGTGCTGTTTTTT. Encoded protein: CASSQNTVTGVLFF.

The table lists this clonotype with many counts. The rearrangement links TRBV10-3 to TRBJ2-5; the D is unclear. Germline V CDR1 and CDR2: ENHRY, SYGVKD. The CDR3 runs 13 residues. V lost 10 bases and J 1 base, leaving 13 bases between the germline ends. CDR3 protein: CATSEAVQETQYF. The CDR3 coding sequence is TGTGCCACCAGCGAGGCGGTCCAAGAGACCCAGTACTTC.

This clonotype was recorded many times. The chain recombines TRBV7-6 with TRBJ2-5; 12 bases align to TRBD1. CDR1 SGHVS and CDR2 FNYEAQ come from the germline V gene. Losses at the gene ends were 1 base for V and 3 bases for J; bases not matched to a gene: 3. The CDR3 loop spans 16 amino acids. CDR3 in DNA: TGTGCCAGCAGCTTAGTAGGGACAGGGGGCGAAGAGACCCAGTACTTC. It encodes CASSLVGTGGEETQYF.

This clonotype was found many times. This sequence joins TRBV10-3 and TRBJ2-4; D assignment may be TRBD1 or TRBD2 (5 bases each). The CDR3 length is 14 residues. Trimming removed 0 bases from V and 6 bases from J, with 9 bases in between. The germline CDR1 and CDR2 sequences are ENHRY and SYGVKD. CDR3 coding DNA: TGTGCCATCAGTGAGTCGGGGACGGGAAACATTCAGTACTTC. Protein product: CAISESGTGNIQYF.

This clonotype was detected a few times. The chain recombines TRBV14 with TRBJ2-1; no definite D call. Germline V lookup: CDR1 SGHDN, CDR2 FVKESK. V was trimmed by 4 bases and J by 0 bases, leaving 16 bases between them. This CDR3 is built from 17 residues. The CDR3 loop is CASSPRAFPYSYNEQFF. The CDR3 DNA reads TGTGCCAGCAGCCCACGGGCCTTCCCTTACTCCTACAATGAGCAGTTCTTC.

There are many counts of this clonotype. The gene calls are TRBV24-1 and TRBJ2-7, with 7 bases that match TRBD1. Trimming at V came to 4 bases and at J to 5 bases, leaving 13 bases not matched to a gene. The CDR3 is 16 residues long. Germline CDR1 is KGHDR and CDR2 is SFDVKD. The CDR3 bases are TGTGCCACCAGTGACCCTAGGACAGGAGGTCATCACGAGCAGTACTTC. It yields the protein CATSDPRTGGHHEQYF.

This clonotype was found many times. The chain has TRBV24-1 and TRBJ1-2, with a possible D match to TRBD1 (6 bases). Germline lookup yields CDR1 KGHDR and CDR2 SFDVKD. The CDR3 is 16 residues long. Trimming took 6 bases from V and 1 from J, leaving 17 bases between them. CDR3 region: CATSSTGIGNNYGYTF. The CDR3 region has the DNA TGTGCCACCAGTTCCACAGGGATCGGGAATAACTATGGCTACACCTTC.